The sequence of this T cell receptor (beta chain) was determined in a study of T-cell reconstitution after alpha-beta-depleted transplantation in children. General study results and limits: Some patients showed high day-60 TCRbeta diversity, which derived from surviving recipient T cells and thymic progenitors.

Unique molecular identifiers tagged the TCRbeta library. In TCRdb, the PCR reads were re-called with MiXCR into one record per CDR3 protein. The table lists 280,000 or so distinct CDR3 sequences, around a tenth of them singletons. At least ten counts were recorded for this clonotype. Its antigen remains unidentified. The CDR3 runs to 13 residues. The germline gives CDR1 SQVTM, CDR2 ANQGSEA. Trimming took 8 bases from V and 3 from J, leaving 14 bases between them. The TCR originated in a male patient between 2 and 15 years old who had a stem cell transplant for chronic granulomatous disease, so the T cells may come from the graft donor. The sequenced sample was peripheral blood, obtained 180 days after TCRalphabeta/CD19-depleted stem cell transplant. The chain uses TRBV29-1 and TRBJ1-5, with D uncertain. CDR3 nucleotide sequence: TGCAGCTATAGCGGTGGGATCAATCAGCCCCAGCATTTT. Protein sequence: CSYSGGINQPQHF.